One sample yielded the 16 T cell receptor beta chains listed below, sequenced in a study of blood T cell repertoires in COVID-19. Only in-frame clones appear in the TCRdb table, and some are missing; sequencing was by immunoSEQ multiplex PCR. The sample carries more than 45,000 clones, 80% to 90% recorded once. The source material was peripheral blood. These receptors came from a woman of 80 years or more with acute or convalescent COVID-19.

The rearrangement joins TRBV5-1 to TRBJ2-2; TRBD1 agrees at 8 bases. Germline trimming cut 5 bases from V and 6 bases from J; bases unmatched to any gene: 9. Germline V gene lookup returns CDR1 SGHRS and CDR2 YFSETQ. This CDR3 comprises 15 residues. The CDR3 loop reads CASRTGQGRAGELFF. Here the CDR3 DNA reads TGCGCCAGCAGGACCGGACAGGGTAGGGCCGGGGAGCTGTTTTTT.

This chain links TRBV18 with TRBJ2-2, with a possible D match to TRBD1 (6 bases). Germline CDR1 reads KGHSH; CDR2 reads LQKENI. The CDR3 sequence is 15 residues long. Trimming stripped 6 bases from V and 0 bases from J, with 11 bases between. CDR3 region: CASSPTGSNTGELFF. The DNA for the CDR3 is TGTGCCAGCTCCCCCACAGGGTCGAACACCGGGGAGCTGTTTTTT. The complete variable domain, with remaining parts taken from reference TRBV18 and TRBJ2-2, reads NAGVMQNPRHLVRRRGQEARLRCSPMKGHSHVYWYRQLPEEGLKFMVYLQKENIIDESGMPKERFSAEFPKEGPSILRIQQVVRGDSAAYFCASSPTGSNTGELFFGEGSRLTVL.

The chain links TRBV19 to TRBJ1-1, with a tentative D call TRBD1 (6 bases). Trimming shortened V by 7 bases and J by 2 bases, and 14 bases separated the two germline ends. The CDR3 has 14 amino acids. The germline gives CDR1 LNHDA, CDR2 SQIVND (reference sequence). The CDR3 here is CASTDGGANTEAFF. The CDR3 nucleotides read TGTGCCAGTACCGATGGGGGGGCCAACACTGAAGCTTTCTTT.

The V gene is TRBV6-5, the J gene TRBJ2-5, with 10 bases aligning to TRBD2. The length of the CDR3 is 15 residues. Unmatched junction bases numbered 7, after V lost 4 bases and J lost 5 bases. Germline V lookup: CDR1 MNHEY, CDR2 SVGAGI. The CDR3 DNA sequence: TGTGCCAGCAGTTGGAGCGGGGGGGCCGGGGAGACCCAGTACTTC. Amino acids: CASSWSGGAGETQYF.

The chain uses TRBV12-3 or TRBV12-4 and TRBJ1-2; D not resolved. V lost 6 bases and J lost 8, with 13 bases in between. CDR3 length: 12 amino acids. The DNA of the CDR3 is TGTGCCAGCAGCCCAGGCCTCACCGGCTACACCTTC. The encoded protein is CASSPGLTGYTF.

In this sample, this clone turned up once. The chain links TRBV1 to TRBJ1-2. TRBV1 is noted as a pseudogene. The CDR3 extends over 12 amino acids. This CDR3 is CTSSRERNGYTF. Written as DNA, the CDR3 is TGCACCAGCAGCCGTGAGAGGAATGGCTACACCTTC.

V usage is TRBV19 and J usage is TRBJ2-7; TRBD1 aligns across 7 bases. J gave up 2 bases and V 4 bases, and 8 bases lay outside the gene matches. The V gene's germline CDR1 is LNHDA and CDR2 SQIVND (reference sequence). The length of the CDR3 is 15 residues. CDR3 loop: CASSRSRQGPYEQYF. In nucleotides, the CDR3 is TGTGCCAGTAGTAGATCAAGACAGGGCCCCTACGAGCAGTACTTC.

The chain couples TRBV7-9 to TRBJ2-7; D might be TRBD1 (6 bases). The V gene's germline CDR1 is SEHNR and CDR2 FQNEAQ (reference sequence). The CDR3 contains 14 residues. The V end was cut by 7 bases, the J end by 0 bases, with 13 bases between. CDR3 nucleotide sequence: TGTGCCAGCAACCCGGGACAAAGCTCCTACGAGCAGTACTTC. Amino acid sequence: CASNPGQSSYEQYF.

The chain combines TRBV7-9 with TRBJ2-3; 15 bases are shared with TRBD2. This CDR3 contains 16 residues. Germline V gives CDR1 SEHNR, CDR2 FQNEAQ (reference sequence). J lost 4 bases, V lost 3 bases, and 2 bases had no gene match. The DNA of the CDR3 is TGTGCCAGCAGCTTGGGACTAGCGGGGGGAGCAGATACGCAGTATTTT. It specifies CASSLGLAGGADTQYF.

The chain joins TRBV23-1 to TRBJ2-7; 8 bases align to TRBD1. TRBV23-1 is an ORF for which the function is uncertain. The CDR3 loop spans 15 amino acids. Trimming cost V 0 bases and J 3 bases; bases outside gene matches: 4. CDR3 nucleotides: TGCGCCAGCAGTCAATCGGAGGACAGGGACTACGAGCAGTACTTC. It translates to CASSQSEDRDYEQYF.

This clone was detected a few times. J is TRBJ1-6 and V is TRBV2, with D unclear. Looked up from germline, CDR1 is SNHLY and CDR2 is FYNNEI. V lost 3 bases to trimming and J lost 9 bases, with 15 bases between them. The CDR3 totals 15 residues. CDR3 region: CASSDRQYGGSPLHF. Written as DNA, the CDR3 is TGTGCCAGCAGTGATCGGCAGTACGGCGGTTCACCCCTCCACTTT.

The V call is TRBV3-1 (or the pseudogene TRBV3-2), the J call TRBJ2-7; tentatively, D is TRBD1 (6 bases). Trimming stripped 1 base from V and 4 bases from J, with 17 bases between. This CDR3 is built from 16 residues. Germline lookup yields CDR1 LGHDT and CDR2 YNNKEL (reference sequence). The CDR3 DNA is TGTGCCAGCAGCCAAGGGAGTCAGACAGGTGGATACGAGCAGTACTTC. Its translation is CASSQGSQTGGYEQYF.

This rearrangement joins TRBV5-8 to TRBJ1-5; D gene uncertain. The CDR3 spans 15 residues. In germline, CDR1 is SGHTS, CDR2 YDEGEE. V lost 0 bases and J 0 bases, leaving 7 bases between the germline ends. The CDR3 DNA reads TGTGCCAGCAGCTTGGTTCGCAGTAGCAATCAGCCCCAGCATTTT. Its translation is CASSLVRSSNQPQHF.

This chain joins TRBV6-4 and TRBJ2-1; a weak D match, TRBD2 (6 bases). CDR3 size: 13 residues. The germline gives CDR1 MRHNA, CDR2 SNTAGT. V was cut by 11 bases and J by 0 bases, with 11 bases left in between. The CDR3 protein is CAGGKSSYNEQFF. CDR3 DNA sequence: TGTGCCGGGGGGAAGAGCTCCTACAATGAGCAGTTCTTC.

This clone was detected only once. This chain links TRBV3-1 (or the pseudogene TRBV3-2) with TRBJ1-4; TRBD1 agrees at 9 bases. Per germline, CDR1 LGHDT and CDR2 YNNKEL (reference sequence). V shed 4 bases and J 4 bases; nucleotides not matched to a gene: 1. The CDR3 has 14 residues. CDR3 coding DNA: TGTGCCAGCAGCCCGGGACAGGGTAATGAAAAACTGTTTTTT. This codes for CASSPGQGNEKLFF.

This clone has just a few counts. The V gene is TRBV6-1, the J gene TRBJ1-3, with 8 bases fitting TRBD1. Per germline, CDR1 MNHNS and CDR2 SASEGT. Trimming cost V 3 bases and J 0 bases; bases outside gene matches: 7. The CDR3 runs 17 residues. The CDR3 nucleotides read TGTGCCAGCAGTGACCCGGGACAGGCAAACTCTGGAAACACCATATATTTT. Protein: CASSDPGQANSGNTIYF.